One and the same sample provided the 17 T cell receptor beta chains below, sequenced in a study of T cell repertoires in cytomegalovirus infection. TCRdb re-derived calls from the reads in MiXCR, one entry per CDR3 protein. The table has roughly 500,000 distinct CDR3 sequences, around 11% seen once; the top ten hold about a tenth. The sample consisted of PBMCs. Receptor source: a human donor in good health (CMV status not recorded). Some clones in this sample may be carry-over from other donors' samples.

The chain is built from TRBV7-2 and TRBJ2-3; no definite D call. This CDR3 spans 14 amino acids. Germline values: CDR1 SGHTA, CDR2 FQGNSA. V gave up 2 bases and J gave up 6 bases, with 12 bases separating them. For the CDR3, the DNA is TGTGCCAGCAGCTTAAACACGCCTATCGATACGCAGTATTTT. This translates into CASSLNTPIDTQYF.

The V and J genes are TRBV27 and TRBJ2-7, with D unresolved. The CDR3 length is 13 residues. V dropped 5 bases and J dropped 7 bases, with 15 bases sitting between them. Germline lookup yields CDR1 MNHEY and CDR2 SMNVEV (reference sequence). The CDR3 sequence is CASSVLPKEEQYF. In nucleotides, the CDR3 is TGTGCCAGCAGTGTCCTACCCAAAGAAGAGCAGTACTTC.

This clonotype was recorded at least ten times. The chain has TRBV5-5 and TRBJ2-7; D remains ambiguous. The CDR3 is made up of 16 amino acids. Germline V CDR1 and CDR2: SGHKS, YYEKEE (reference sequence). Between the trimmed V and J ends, which lost 3 bases and 0 bases, there was a span of 16 bases. The CDR3 sequence: CASSSRGRRFSYEQYF. The DNA of the CDR3 is TGTGCCAGCAGCTCCAGAGGTCGGCGGTTCTCCTACGAGCAGTACTTC.

The chain links TRBV20-1 to TRBJ2-7; possibly TRBD2 for D (6 bases). The CDR3 length is 15 residues. The V gene's germline CDR1 is DFQATT and CDR2 SNEGSKA (reference sequence). Trimming pared 8 bases from V and 5 bases from J, leaving 25 bases between. The CDR3 loop reads CSTSPRDGWLHEQYF. CDR3 DNA: TGCAGTACATCCCCGCGGGACGGCTGGCTCCACGAGCAGTACTTC.

This clonotype has a count of ten or more. CDR3 coding DNA: TGTGCCAGCAGTTTAGCGCGGAGGGCGGAGACCCAGTACTTC. Encoded protein: CASSLARRAETQYF. The chain couples TRBV12-3 or TRBV12-4 to TRBJ2-5, with D possibly matching TRBD2 (6 bases). The CDR3 is made up of 14 amino acids. V was trimmed by 0 bases and J by 5 bases, leaving 10 bases between them.

This clonotype was recorded at least ten times. The V call is TRBV7-8, the J call TRBJ1-1; tentative D call: TRBD1 (5 bases). The V gene's germline CDR1 is SGHVS and CDR2 FQNEAQ. V was cut by 2 bases and J by 0 bases, with 22 bases left in between. The CDR3 sequence is 19 residues long. CDR3 DNA sequence: TGTGCCAGCAGCTTAACCAGGACACCCATGAAAAACATGAACACTGAAGCTTTCTTT. Translated, it gives CASSLTRTPMKNMNTEAFF.

This clonotype was counted at least ten times. V gene TRBV7-2 combines with J gene TRBJ1-2; D is possibly TRBD1 (5 bases). Per germline, CDR1 SGHTA and CDR2 FQGNSA. There are 16 residues in the CDR3. The ends were cut back, 2 bases at V and 0 bases at J, with 13 bases in the middle. The CDR3 DNA reads as TGTGCCAGCAGCTTAACCCAGGGAATAGCTAACTATGGCTACACCTTC. Its protein is CASSLTQGIANYGYTF.

This chain joins TRBV20-1 and TRBJ2-7; D tentatively fits TRBD1 or TRBD2 (5 bases each). This CDR3 has 14 amino acids. CDR1 is DFQATT and CDR2 is SNEGSKA in the germline V gene (reference sequence). Deletions cut 6 bases from V and 7 bases from J, with 22 bases between. CDR3 in DNA: TGCAGTGCAGCCATATCCCGGGGCCCTTTGGAGCAGTACTTC. Residues: CSAAISRGPLEQYF.

This clonotype has only a few counts. The junction shows a germline mismatch at one end, possibly a read error. The V call is TRBV5-1, the J call TRBJ2-1; D gene unclear. The CDR3 has 13 amino acids. Germline CDR1 reads SGHRS; CDR2 reads YFSETQ. The CDR3 is CASSLAALDEQFF. As DNA, the CDR3 is TGCGCCAGCAGTTTGGCGGCTCTCGATGAGCAGTTCTTC.

This clonotype showed up many times. The chain uses TRBV12-3 or TRBV12-4 and TRBJ2-2; 7 bases fit TRBD2. CDR3 length: 18 amino acids. Trimming took 1 base from V and 3 from J; bases not matched to a gene: 11. The CDR3 DNA sequence: TGTGCCAGCAGTTTAGACCAACTGCGGGGGAGAGACACCGGGGAGCTGTTTTTT. Amino acid sequence: CASSLDQLRGRDTGELFF.

This clonotype has a count of ten or more. CDR3 loop: CASSLGGQLYGYTF. The CDR3 nucleotides read TGTGCCAGCAGCTTGGGGGGACAGCTCTATGGCTACACCTTC. The J gene is TRBJ1-2, the V gene TRBV5-6, with TRBD1 identical over 7 bases. This CDR3 region has 14 residues. The J segment lost 4 bases and the V segment lost 0 bases, leaving 3 bases of the junction unmatched. Germline V gene sequence: CDR1 SGHDT, CDR2 YYEEEE.

In this sample, this clonotype turned up a few times. The chain is built from TRBV5-1 and TRBJ1-6, with 8 bases identical to TRBD1. Germline CDR1 is SGHRS and CDR2 is YFSETQ. This CDR3 region has 15 residues. V gave up 5 bases and J gave up 3 bases; unmatched junction bases: 4. The DNA for the CDR3 is TGCGCCAGCAGTGAAACAGGGGGCTATAATTCACCCCTCCACTTT. The encoded protein is CASSETGGYNSPLHF.

This clonotype has a count of ten or more. The chain is built from TRBV28 and TRBJ2-1; 9 bases are a match to TRBD2. The CDR3 covers 15 residues. CDR1 is MDHEN, CDR2 SYDVKM, per germline. V lost 3 bases to trimming and J lost 7 bases; unmatched junction nucleotides: 7. The CDR3 sequence is CASSFGGGARNEQFF. For the CDR3, the DNA is TGTGCCAGCAGTTTTGGCGGGGGGGCGCGAAATGAGCAGTTCTTC.

This clonotype was counted only a few times. J is TRBJ2-7 and V is TRBV19; 8 nucleotides match TRBD1. J gave up 6 bases and V 8 bases, and 15 bases lay outside the gene matches. The CDR3 spans 15 residues. Germline V lookup: CDR1 LNHDA, CDR2 SQIVND (reference sequence). DNA of the CDR3: TGTGCCAGTTCGGACAGGGCAAGCCTTCGGTCCGAGCAGTACTTC. Protein sequence: CASSDRASLRSEQYF.

As DNA, the CDR3 is TGTGCCAGCAGCCAAAGTTCCACGGGGAACACTGAAGCTTTCTTT. Its translation is CASSQSSTGNTEAFF. The V call is TRBV4-2, the J call TRBJ1-1; D gene uncertain. The length of the CDR3 is 15 residues. Germline loops: CDR1 LGHNA, CDR2 YNFKEQ. V was shortened by 2 bases and J by 1 base, with 11 bases between the two germline ends.

This sequence joins TRBV5-4 and TRBJ2-7; D gene ambiguous. The CDR3 is made up of 12 amino acids. V was pared by 2 bases and J by 6 bases, with 9 bases between. The germline gives CDR1 SGHNT, CDR2 YYREEE (reference sequence). CDR3 bases: TGTGCCAGCAGCTTATCTCCCACCGAGCAGTACTTC. Translating it yields CASSLSPTEQYF.

This chain uses TRBV24-1 with TRBJ2-7, with D uncertain. V was pared by 3 bases and J by 2 bases, with 13 bases between. The length of the CDR3 is 15 residues. The germline CDR1 and CDR2 sequences are KGHDR and SFDVKD. CDR3 amino acids: CATSDPYGPPYEQYF. The CDR3 DNA reads as TGTGCCACCAGTGATCCCTACGGACCACCCTACGAGCAGTACTTC.